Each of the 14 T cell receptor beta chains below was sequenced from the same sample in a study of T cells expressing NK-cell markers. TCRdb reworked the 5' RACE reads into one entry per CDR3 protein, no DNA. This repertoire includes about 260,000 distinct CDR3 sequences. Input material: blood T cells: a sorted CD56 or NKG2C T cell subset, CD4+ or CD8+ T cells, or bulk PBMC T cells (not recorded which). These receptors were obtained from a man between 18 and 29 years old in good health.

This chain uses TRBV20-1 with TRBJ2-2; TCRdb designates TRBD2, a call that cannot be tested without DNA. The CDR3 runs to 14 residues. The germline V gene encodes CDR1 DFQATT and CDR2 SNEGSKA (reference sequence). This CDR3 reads CSVRTTSNTGELFF.

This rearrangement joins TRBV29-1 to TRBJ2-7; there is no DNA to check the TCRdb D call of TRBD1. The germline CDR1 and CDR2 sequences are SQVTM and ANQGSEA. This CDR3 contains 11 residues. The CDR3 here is CSVESGWEQYF.

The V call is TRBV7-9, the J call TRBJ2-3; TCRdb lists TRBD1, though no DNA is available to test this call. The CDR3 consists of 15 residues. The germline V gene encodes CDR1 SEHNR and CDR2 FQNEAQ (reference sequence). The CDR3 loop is CASSLGQGLTDTQYF.

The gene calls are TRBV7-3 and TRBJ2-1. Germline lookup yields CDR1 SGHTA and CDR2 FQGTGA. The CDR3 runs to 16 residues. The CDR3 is CASSPTLASSYNEQFF.

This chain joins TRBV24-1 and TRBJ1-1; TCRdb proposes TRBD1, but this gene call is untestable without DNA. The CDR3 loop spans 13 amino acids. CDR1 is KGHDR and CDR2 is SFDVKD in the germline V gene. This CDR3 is CATSEGVFTEAFF.

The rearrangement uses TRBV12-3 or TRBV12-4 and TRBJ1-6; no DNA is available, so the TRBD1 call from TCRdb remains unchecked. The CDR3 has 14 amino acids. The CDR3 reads CASRTQGFGSPLHF.

The CDR3 is CASSYRRGLDTQYF. The rearrangement joins TRBV6-5 to TRBJ2-3; no DNA is available, so the TRBD1 call from TCRdb remains unchecked. Germline CDR1 MNHEY, CDR2 SVGAGI. The CDR3 extends over 14 amino acids.

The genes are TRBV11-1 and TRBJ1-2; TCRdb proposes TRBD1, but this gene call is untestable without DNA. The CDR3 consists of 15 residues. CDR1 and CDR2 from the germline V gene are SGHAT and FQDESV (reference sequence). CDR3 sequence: CASTILPGYNYGYTF. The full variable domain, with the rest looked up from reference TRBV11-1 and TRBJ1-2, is EAEVAQSPRYKITEKSQAVAFWCDPISGHATLYWYRQILGQGPELLVQFQDESVVDDSQLPKDRFSAERLKGVDSTLKIQPAELGDSAMYLCASTILPGYNYGYTFGSGTRLTVV.

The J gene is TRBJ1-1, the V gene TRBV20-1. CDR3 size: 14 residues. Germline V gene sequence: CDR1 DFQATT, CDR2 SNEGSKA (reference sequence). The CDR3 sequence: CSARVRIMNTEAFF.

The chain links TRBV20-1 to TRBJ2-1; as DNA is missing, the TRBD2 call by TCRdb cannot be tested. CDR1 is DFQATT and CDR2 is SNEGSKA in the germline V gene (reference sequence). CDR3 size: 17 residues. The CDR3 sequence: CSARDSSASGGGRGQFF.

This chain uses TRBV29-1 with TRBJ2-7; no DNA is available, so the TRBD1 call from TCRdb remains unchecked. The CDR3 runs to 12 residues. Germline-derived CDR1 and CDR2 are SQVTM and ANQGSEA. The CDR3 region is CSAGTVTYEQYF.

Here the CDR3 reads CSVVAGRGEQYF. This chain uses TRBV29-1 with TRBJ2-7; TCRdb indicates TRBD1, and absent DNA this call remains unverified. The CDR3 loop spans 12 amino acids. Germline CDR1 and CDR2: SQVTM and ANQGSEA.

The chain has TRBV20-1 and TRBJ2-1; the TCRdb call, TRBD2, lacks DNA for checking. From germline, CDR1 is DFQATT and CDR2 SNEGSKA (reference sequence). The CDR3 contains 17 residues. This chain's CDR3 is CSARDFNRLVVTDPQFF.

The CDR3 sequence is CASSPLEGPSIANQPQHF. The V call is TRBV6-1, the J call TRBJ1-5. There are 18 residues in the CDR3. Germline values: CDR1 MNHNS, CDR2 SASEGT.